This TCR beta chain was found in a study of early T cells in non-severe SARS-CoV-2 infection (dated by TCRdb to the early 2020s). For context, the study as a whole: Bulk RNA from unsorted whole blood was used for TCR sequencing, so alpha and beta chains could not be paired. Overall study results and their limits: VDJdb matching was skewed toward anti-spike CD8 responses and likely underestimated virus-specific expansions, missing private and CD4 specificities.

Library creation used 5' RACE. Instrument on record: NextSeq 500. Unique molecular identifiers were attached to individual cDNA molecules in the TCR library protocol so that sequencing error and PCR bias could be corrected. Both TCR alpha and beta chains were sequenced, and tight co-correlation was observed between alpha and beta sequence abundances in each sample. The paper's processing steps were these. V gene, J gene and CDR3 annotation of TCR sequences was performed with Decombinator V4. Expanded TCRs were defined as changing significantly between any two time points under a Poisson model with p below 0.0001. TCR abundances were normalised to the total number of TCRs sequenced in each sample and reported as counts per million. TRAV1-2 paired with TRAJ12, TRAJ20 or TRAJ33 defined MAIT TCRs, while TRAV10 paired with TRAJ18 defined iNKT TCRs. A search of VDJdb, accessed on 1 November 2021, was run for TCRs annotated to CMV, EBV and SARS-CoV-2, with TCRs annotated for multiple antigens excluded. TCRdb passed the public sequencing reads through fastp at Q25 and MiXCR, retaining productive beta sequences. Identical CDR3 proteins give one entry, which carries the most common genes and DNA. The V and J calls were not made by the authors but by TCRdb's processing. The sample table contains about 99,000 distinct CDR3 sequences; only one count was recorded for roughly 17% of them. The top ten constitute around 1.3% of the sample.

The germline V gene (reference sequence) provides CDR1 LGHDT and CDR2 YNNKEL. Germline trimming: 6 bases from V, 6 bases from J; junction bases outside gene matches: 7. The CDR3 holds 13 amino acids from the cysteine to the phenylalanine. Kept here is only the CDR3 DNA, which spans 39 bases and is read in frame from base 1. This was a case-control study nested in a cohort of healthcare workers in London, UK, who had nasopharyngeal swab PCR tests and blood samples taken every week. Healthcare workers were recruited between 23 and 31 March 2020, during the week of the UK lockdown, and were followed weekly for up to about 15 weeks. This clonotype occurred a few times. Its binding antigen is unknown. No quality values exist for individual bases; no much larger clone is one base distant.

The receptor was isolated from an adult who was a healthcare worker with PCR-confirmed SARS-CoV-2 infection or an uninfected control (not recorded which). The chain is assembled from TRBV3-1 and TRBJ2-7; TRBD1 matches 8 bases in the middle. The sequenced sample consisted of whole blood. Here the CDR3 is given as CASRPTGVSEQYF. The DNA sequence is TGTGCCAGCAGACCGACAGGGGTAAGCGAGCAGTACTTC.